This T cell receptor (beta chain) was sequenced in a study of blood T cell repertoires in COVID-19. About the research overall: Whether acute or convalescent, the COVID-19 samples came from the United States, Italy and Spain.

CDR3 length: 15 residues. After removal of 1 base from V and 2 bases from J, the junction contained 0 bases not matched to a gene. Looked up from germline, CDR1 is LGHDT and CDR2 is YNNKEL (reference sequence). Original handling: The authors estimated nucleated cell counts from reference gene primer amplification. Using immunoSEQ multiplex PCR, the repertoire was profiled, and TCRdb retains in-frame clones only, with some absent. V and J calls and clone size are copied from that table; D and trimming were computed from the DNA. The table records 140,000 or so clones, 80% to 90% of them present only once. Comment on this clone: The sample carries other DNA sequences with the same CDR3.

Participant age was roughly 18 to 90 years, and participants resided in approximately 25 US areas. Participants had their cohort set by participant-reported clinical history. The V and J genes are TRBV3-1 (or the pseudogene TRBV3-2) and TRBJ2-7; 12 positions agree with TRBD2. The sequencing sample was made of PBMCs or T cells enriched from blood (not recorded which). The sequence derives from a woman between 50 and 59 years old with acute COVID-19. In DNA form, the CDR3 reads TGTGCCAGCAGCCAAGGACTAGCGGGAGCCTACGAGCAGTACTTC. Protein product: CASSQGLAGAYEQYF.